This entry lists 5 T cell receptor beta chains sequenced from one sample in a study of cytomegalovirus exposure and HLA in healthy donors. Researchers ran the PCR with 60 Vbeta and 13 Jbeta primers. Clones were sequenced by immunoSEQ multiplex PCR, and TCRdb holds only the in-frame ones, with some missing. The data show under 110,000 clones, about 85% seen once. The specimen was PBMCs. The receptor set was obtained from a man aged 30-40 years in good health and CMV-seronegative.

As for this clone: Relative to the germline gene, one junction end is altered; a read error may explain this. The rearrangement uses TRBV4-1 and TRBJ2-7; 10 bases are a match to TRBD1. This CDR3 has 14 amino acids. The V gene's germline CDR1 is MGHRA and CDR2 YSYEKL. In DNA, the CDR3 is TGCGCCAGCAGTTCCGGGACAGGGGCCTACGAGCAGCACTTC. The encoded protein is CASSSGTGAYEQHF.

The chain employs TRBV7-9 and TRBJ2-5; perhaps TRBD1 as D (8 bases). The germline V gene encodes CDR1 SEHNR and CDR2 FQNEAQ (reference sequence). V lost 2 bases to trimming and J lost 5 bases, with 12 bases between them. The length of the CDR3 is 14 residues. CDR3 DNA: TGTGCCAGCAGCTTACAACAGGGGGGGGAGACCCAGTACTTC. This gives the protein CASSLQQGGETQYF.

CDR3: CASSRSRGTSGYTF. The CDR3 DNA follows: TGTGCCAGCAGCCGCTCCAGGGGTACGAGTGGCTACACCTTC. This chain joins TRBV14 and TRBJ1-2; D perhaps matches TRBD1 (6 bases). Trimming removed 4 bases from V and 7 bases from J, with 16 bases in between. The V gene's germline CDR1 is SGHDN and CDR2 FVKESK. CDR3 length: 14 residues.

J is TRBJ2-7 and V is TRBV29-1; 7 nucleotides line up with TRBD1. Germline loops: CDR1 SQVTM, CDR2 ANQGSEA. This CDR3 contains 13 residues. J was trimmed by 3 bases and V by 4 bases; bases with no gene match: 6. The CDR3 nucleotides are TGCAGCGTTGTCCCGACAGGGCTCTACGAGCAGTACTTC. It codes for CSVVPTGLYEQYF.

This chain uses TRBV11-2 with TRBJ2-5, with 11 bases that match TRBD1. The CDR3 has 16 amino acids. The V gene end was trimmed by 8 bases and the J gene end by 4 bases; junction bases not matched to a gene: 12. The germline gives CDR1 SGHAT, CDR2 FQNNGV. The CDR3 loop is CASLPDRGPLGETQYF. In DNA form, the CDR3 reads TGTGCCAGCCTCCCGGACAGGGGGCCGTTGGGAGAGACCCAGTACTTC.